This T cell receptor delta chain was recorded in a study of Vδ1+ human thymocytes. In regard to this clone: The target antigen is unknown. Other DNA sequences of this sample code for an identical CDR3.

Findings and caveats of the study: Thymic TRG and TRD repertoires appeared highly polyclonal.

RNA was extracted from the cells and then reverse transcribed. Pooled V-gene forward primers with one constant-region reverse primer generated the CDR3 amplicons by multiplex PCR. TCRdb reprocessed the multiplex PCR reads through CATT. This sample yields some 55,000 delta-chain clones, of which approximately 16% are seen a single time; 0.5% to 0.55% belongs to the top ten. Germline V gene data show CDR1 as TSWWSYY and CDR2 as QGS. The CDR3 has 17 residues. V lost 9 bases, J lost 1 base, and 17 bases stayed unmatched. This clonotype was obtained from a boy younger than two who had congenital heart surgery. The genes are TRDV1 and TRDJ1; 7 bases agree with TRDD2. Source material: Vdelta1+ gamma-delta thymocytes from the thymus. Subset specified: FACS-sorted CD3+ TCRalphabeta- TCRVdelta1+ TCRVdelta2- thymocytes. CDR3 nucleotides: TGTGCTCTGGGGCCTTCCTCCCGAAGAGCGGCCACCGATAAACTCATCTTT. Translation: CALGPSSRRAATDKLIF.